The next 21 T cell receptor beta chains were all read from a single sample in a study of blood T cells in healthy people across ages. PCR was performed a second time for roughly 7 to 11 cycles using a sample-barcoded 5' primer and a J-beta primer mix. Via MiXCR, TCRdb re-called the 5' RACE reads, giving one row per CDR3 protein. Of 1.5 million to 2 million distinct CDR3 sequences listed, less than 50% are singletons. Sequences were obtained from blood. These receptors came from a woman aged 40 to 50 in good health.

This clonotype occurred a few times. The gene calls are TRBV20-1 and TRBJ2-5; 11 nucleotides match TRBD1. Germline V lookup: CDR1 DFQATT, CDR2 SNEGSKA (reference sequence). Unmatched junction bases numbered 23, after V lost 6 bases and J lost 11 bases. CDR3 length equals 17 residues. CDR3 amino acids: CSAAGQGDLRTKEEQYF. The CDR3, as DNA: TGCAGTGCGGCGGGACAGGGGGACTTGAGGACGAAGGAAGAGCAGTACTTC.

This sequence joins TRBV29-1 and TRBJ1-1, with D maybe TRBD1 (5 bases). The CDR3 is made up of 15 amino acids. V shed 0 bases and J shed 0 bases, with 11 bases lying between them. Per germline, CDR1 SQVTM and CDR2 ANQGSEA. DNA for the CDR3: TGCAGCGTTGAAGATTATAAGGGACTGAACACTGAAGCTTTCTTT. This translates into CSVEDYKGLNTEAFF.

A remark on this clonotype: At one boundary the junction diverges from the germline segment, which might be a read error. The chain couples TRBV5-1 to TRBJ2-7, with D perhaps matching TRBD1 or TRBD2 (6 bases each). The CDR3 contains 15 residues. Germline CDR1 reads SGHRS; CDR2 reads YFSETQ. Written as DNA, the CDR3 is TGCGCCAGCGGCTTGCTAGGGGGGAGCTCCTACGAGCAGTACTTC. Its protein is CASGLLGGSSYEQYF. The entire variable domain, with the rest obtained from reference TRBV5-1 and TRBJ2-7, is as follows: KAGVTQTPRYLIKTRGQQVTLSCSPISGHRSVSWYQQTPGQGLQFLFEYFSETQRNKGNFPGRFSGRQFSNSRSEMNVSTLELGDSALYLCASGLLGGSSYEQYFGPGTRLTVT.

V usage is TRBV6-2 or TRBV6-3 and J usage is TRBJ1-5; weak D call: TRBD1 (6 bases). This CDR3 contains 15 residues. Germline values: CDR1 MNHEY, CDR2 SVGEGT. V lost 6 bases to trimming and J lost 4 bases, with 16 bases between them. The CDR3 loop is CASRQTGGPNQPQHF. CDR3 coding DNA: TGTGCCAGCAGGCAGACCGGGGGCCCTAATCAGCCCCAGCATTTT.

The chain's CDR3 is CASTPGGLNEQFF. The DNA for the CDR3 is TGTGCCAGCACCCCGGGGGGCTTGAATGAGCAGTTCTTC. This chain connects TRBV6-6 to TRBJ2-1; D perhaps matches TRBD2 (7 bases). V was clipped by 7 bases and J by 7 bases, with 14 bases between them. The CDR3 is made up of 13 amino acids. Looked up from germline, CDR1 is MNHNY and CDR2 is SVGAGI (reference sequence).

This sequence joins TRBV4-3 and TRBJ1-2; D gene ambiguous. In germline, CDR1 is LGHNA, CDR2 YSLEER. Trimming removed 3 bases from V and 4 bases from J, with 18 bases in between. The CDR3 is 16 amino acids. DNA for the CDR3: TGCGCCAGCAGCCACTCCCTCGGGGAGGAACTCTATGGCTACACCTTC. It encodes CASSHSLGEELYGYTF.

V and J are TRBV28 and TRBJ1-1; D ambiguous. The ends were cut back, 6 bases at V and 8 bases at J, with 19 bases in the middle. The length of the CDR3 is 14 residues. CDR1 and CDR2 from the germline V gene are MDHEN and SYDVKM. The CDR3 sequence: CASRPSGLHPEAFF. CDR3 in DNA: TGTGCCAGCAGACCAAGTGGGTTACATCCAGAAGCTTTCTTT.

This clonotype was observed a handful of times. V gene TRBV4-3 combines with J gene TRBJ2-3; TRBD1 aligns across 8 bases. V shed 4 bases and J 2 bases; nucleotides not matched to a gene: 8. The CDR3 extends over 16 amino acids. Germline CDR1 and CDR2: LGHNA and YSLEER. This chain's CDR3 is CASSPGDRGPTDTQYF. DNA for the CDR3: TGCGCCAGCAGCCCAGGCGACAGGGGCCCCACAGATACGCAGTATTTT.

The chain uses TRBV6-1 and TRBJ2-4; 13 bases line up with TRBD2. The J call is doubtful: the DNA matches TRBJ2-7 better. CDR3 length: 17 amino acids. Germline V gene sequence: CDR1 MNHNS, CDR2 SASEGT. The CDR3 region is CASSRGTSGAYLYEQYF. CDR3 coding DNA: TGTGCCAGCAGTCGAGGGACTAGCGGGGCTTATCTATACGAGCAGTACTTC.

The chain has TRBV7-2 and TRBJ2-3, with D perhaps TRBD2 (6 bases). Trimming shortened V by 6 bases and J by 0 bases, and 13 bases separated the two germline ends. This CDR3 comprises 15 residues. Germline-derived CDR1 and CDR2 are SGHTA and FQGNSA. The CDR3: CASRGRGMSTDTQYF. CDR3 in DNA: TGTGCCAGCAGGGGGCGCGGGATGAGCACAGATACGCAGTATTTT.

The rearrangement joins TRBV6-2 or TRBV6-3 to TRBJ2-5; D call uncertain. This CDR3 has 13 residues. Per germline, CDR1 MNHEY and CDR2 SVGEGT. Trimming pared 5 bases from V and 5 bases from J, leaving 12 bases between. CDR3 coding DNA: TGTGCCAGCAGTGACTTCGGAAGGGAGACCCAGTACTTC. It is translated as CASSDFGRETQYF.

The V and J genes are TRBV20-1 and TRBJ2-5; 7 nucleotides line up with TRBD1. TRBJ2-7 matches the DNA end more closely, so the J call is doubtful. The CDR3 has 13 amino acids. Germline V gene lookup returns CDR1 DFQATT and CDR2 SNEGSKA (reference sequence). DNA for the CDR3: TGCAGTGCTGGGGACAGACACTCCTACGAGCAGTACTTC. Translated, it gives CSAGDRHSYEQYF.

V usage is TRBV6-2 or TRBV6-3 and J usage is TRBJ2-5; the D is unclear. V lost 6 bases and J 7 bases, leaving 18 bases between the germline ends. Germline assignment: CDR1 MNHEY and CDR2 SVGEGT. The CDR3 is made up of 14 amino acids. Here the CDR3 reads CASSHVDSLRTQYF. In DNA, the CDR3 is TGTGCCAGCAGCCACGTAGACTCCCTAAGGACCCAGTACTTC.

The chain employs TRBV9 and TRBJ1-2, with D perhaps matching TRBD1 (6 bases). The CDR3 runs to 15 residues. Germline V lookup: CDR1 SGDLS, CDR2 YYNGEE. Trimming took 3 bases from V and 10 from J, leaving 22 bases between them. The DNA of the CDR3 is TGTGCCAGCAGCGCCGCTGTCGCAGGGGCAAACGACTACACCTTC. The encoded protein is CASSAAVAGANDYTF. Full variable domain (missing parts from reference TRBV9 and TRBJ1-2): DSGVTQTPKHLITATGQRVTLRCSPRSGDLSVYWYQQSLDQGLQFLIQYYNGEERAKGNILERFSAQQFPDLHSELNLSSLELGDSALYFCASSAAVAGANDYTFGSGTRLTVV.

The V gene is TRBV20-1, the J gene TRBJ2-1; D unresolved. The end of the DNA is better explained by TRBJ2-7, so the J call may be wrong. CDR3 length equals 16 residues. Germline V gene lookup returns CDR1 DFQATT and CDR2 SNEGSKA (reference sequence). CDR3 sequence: CSARDRSSMAYNEQYF. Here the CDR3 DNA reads TGCAGTGCTAGAGATCGATCCAGCATGGCCTACAATGAGCAGTACTTC.

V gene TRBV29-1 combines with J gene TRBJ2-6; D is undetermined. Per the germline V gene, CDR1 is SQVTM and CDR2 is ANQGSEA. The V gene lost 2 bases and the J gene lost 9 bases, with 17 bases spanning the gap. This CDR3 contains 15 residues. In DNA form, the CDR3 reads TGCAGCGTTGAATGCGGAACCGGGCCCTTCAACGTCCTGACTTTC. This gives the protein CSVECGTGPFNVLTF.

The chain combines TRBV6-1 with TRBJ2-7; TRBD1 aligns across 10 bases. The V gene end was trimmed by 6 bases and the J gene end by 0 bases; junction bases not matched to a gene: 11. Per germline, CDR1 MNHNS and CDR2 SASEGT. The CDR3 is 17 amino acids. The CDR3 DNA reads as TGTGCCAGCAGCCCGGACAGGGGGTCTGAGGCCTCCTACGAGCAGTACTTC. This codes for CASSPDRGSEASYEQYF.

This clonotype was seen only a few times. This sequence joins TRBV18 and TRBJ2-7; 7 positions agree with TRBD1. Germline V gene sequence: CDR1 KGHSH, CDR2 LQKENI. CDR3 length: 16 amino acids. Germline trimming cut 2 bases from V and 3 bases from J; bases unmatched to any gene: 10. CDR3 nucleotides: TGTGCCAGCTCACCATCGGGGACAGCGGTAAACTACGAGCAGTACTTC. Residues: CASSPSGTAVNYEQYF.

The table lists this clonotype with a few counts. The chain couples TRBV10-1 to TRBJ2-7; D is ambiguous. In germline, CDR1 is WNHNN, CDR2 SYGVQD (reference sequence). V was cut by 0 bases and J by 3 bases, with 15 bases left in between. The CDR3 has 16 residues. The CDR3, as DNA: TGCGCCAGCAGTGAGTCGATCAGCGTTTTGGACTACGAGCAGTACTTC. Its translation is CASSESISVLDYEQYF.

The CDR3 DNA is TGTGCCAGCAGAGACAGTTCAGCCTACGAGCAGTACTTC. Amino acid sequence: CASRDSSAYEQYF. The chain couples TRBV6-2 or TRBV6-3 to TRBJ2-7; a possible D gene is TRBD1 (5 bases). V lost 6 bases and J 2 bases, leaving 11 bases between the germline ends. This CDR3 is 13 amino acids long. Germline lookup yields CDR1 MNHEY and CDR2 SVGEGT.

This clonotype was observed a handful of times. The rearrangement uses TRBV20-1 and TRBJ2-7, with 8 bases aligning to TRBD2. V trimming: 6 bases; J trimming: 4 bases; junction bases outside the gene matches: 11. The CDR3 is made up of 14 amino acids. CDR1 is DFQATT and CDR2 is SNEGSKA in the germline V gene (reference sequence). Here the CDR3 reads CSALRGTRGYEQYF. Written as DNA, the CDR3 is TGCAGTGCCCTAAGGGGGACTAGGGGATACGAGCAGTACTTC.